The clone carrying this T cell receptor (beta chain) occurred a few times. Its antigen remains unknown. Study-wide results and limits: Tumor-infiltrating Treg TCR alpha and beta sequences overlapped most with tumor naive CD4+ T cells, then blood naive.

TCRdb processed the 5' RACE reads anew with MiXCR; each CDR3 protein has one entry. The sample carries roughly 8,600 distinct CDR3 sequences, 52% recorded once. CDR3 length: 15 residues. After removal of 6 bases from V and 0 bases from J, the junction contained 6 bases not matched to a gene. Sequenced: memory CD4+ T cells sorted from a lymph node. Subset described: memory CD4+ T cells, CD4+CD45RO+CD25-. This TCR was sampled from a female donor with breast cancer. This chain joins TRBV12-3 or TRBV12-4 and TRBJ1-2, with 8 positions matching TRBD1. The CDR3 sequence is CASSIQGVANYGYTF. CDR3 coding DNA: TGTGCCAGCAGCATACAGGGGGTAGCTAACTATGGCTACACCTTC.